A single sample gave rise to the 18 T cell receptor beta chains below, sequenced in a study of blood T cell repertoires in COVID-19. The protocol was immunoSEQ multiplex PCR, while the TCRdb copy is restricted to in-frame clones and leaves out a portion. The sample records some 87,000 clones, roughly 92% being singletons. Sequencing used peripheral blood. These TCRs come from a woman aged 55 to 70 with active COVID-19.

The chain is built from TRBV6-5 and TRBJ2-3, with D maybe TRBD1 (6 bases). This CDR3 is built from 16 residues. Germline V gene lookup returns CDR1 MNHEY and CDR2 SVGAGI. V lost 2 bases and J lost 3, with 15 bases in between. Written as DNA, the CDR3 is TGTGCCAGCAGTTACGATTTTAACAGGGTGACAGATACGCAGTATTTT. Translated, it gives CASSYDFNRVTDTQYF.

This rearrangement joins TRBV7-9 to TRBJ1-2; tentatively, D is TRBD1 (6 bases). Germline V gene data show CDR1 as SEHNR and CDR2 as FQNEAQ (reference sequence). The CDR3 covers 13 residues. Trimming shortened V by 1 base and J by 7 bases, and 10 bases separated the two germline ends. The CDR3 bases are TGTGCCAGCAGCTTAGTGGCAGGGGTTGGCTACACCTTC. It codes for CASSLVAGVGYTF.

The chain links TRBV11-3 to TRBJ2-5; D is possibly TRBD1 (6 bases). Germline-derived CDR1 and CDR2 are SGHNT and YENEEA. This CDR3 is built from 16 residues. The germline V and J ends were trimmed by 1 base and 2 bases, with 14 bases remaining between them. For the CDR3, the DNA is TGTGCCAGCAGCTTAGCATGGCAGGGGTCTCAAGAGACCCAGTACTTC. Its translation is CASSLAWQGSQETQYF.

The rearrangement joins TRBV2 to TRBJ2-1; possible D gene TRBD1, 6 bases. The CDR3 sequence is 13 residues long. V was pared by 7 bases and J by 9 bases, with 16 bases between. Per the germline V gene, CDR1 is SNHLY and CDR2 is FYNNEI. CDR3 bases: TGTGCCAGCAAGGGGGAAGTGAATTCTGAGCAGTTCTTC. Translated, it gives CASKGEVNSEQFF.

The sample holds a few counts of this clone. This rearrangement joins TRBV5-4 to TRBJ2-7, with D perhaps matching TRBD1 (6 bases). This CDR3 has 14 residues. Germline V lookup: CDR1 SGHNT, CDR2 YYREEE (reference sequence). V shed 4 bases and J shed 1 base, with 12 bases lying between them. CDR3 loop: CASSRQDSSYEQYF. The CDR3 DNA is TGTGCCAGCAGCCGTCAGGACAGTTCCTACGAGCAGTACTTC.

V usage is TRBV29-1 and J usage is TRBJ1-2, with unresolved D. Germline-derived CDR1 and CDR2 are SQVTM and ANQGSEA. This CDR3 comprises 14 residues. V was shortened by 0 bases and J by 7 bases, with 15 bases between the two germline ends. DNA for the CDR3: TGCAGCGTTGAAGAAAGGACCGGGGTAGGTGGCTACACCTTC. Its protein product is CSVEERTGVGGYTF.

Concerning this clone: A read error may account for a junction end that differs from germline. The chain's CDR3 is CASSLGPGSANTGELFF. CDR3 nucleotide sequence: TGTGCTAGCAGCTTAGGACCCGGGAGCGCGAACACCGGGGAGCTGTTTTTT. This chain connects TRBV7-7 to TRBJ2-2; D possibly corresponds to TRBD2 (6 bases). There are 17 residues in the CDR3. CDR1 is SSHAT, CDR2 FNYEAQ, per germline (reference sequence).

In this sample, this clone turned up a few times. The chain is built from TRBV6-5 and TRBJ2-1, with D unresolved. The germline V gene has CDR1 MNHEY and CDR2 SVGAGI. The ends were cut back, 2 bases at V and 15 bases at J, with 20 bases in the middle. The CDR3 contains 14 residues. The CDR3 loop reads CASSYESISLALFF. The DNA for the CDR3 is TGTGCCAGCAGTTACGAGAGTATTAGCCTTGCTCTGTTCTTC.

In this sample, this clone turned up once. V gene TRBV24-1 combines with J gene TRBJ1-2, with a weak D call TRBD1 (6 bases). The V gene's germline CDR1 is KGHDR and CDR2 SFDVKD. Trimming took off 1 base at V and 8 bases at J, with 10 bases between the two ends. The CDR3 has 13 residues. The CDR3 DNA is TGTGCCACCAGTGATTTCACAGGGTACGGCTACACCTTC. This gives the protein CATSDFTGYGYTF.

This clone appeared once. V and J are TRBV2 and TRBJ2-7; D possibly corresponds to TRBD2 (6 bases). Trimming left V 8 bases short and J 3 bases short, with 14 bases between. Per germline, CDR1 SNHLY and CDR2 FYNNEI. CDR3 length: 13 residues. CDR3 bases: TGTGCCAGCCGTCAGAGGGGAGGCTACGAGCAGTACTTC. Its protein product is CASRQRGGYEQYF.

The CDR3 sequence: CASSPHGTSSYNEQFF. In DNA, the CDR3 is TGTGCCAGCAGCCCGCACGGGACTAGCAGCTACAATGAGCAGTTCTTC. The chain links TRBV5-4 to TRBJ2-1, with 9 bases lining up with TRBD2. The CDR3 is 16 residues long. In germline, CDR1 is SGHNT, CDR2 YYREEE (reference sequence). The V gene end was trimmed by 4 bases and the J gene end by 3 bases; junction bases not matched to a gene: 8.

The chain joins TRBV10-2 to TRBJ2-2; D gene ambiguous. V was clipped by 1 base and J by 4 bases, with 7 bases between them. This CDR3 contains 14 residues. Germline CDR1 is WSHSY and CDR2 is SAAADI. DNA for the CDR3: TGCGCCAGCAGTGAGTTTAGAACCACCGGGGAGCTGTTTTTT. It codes for CASSEFRTTGELFF.

The V gene is TRBV2, the J gene TRBJ1-2; 9 positions agree with TRBD1. The V segment lost 10 bases and the J segment 2 bases; nucleotides outside the gene matches: 2. The CDR3 extends over 12 amino acids. CDR1 is SNHLY and CDR2 is FYNNEI in the germline V gene. The CDR3 loop is CATGQGNYGYTF. For the CDR3, the DNA is TGTGCCACCGGACAGGGGAACTATGGCTACACCTTC.

The chain uses TRBV6-1 and TRBJ2-3; D might be TRBD2 (6 bases). This CDR3 has 15 residues. Trimming took off 2 bases at V and 1 base at J, with 10 bases between the two ends. CDR1 and CDR2 (germline): MNHNS, SASEGT. The CDR3 DNA is TGTGCCAGCAGTGAATTGGGCGGGGGCACAGATACGCAGTATTTT. Translated: CASSELGGGTDTQYF.

The rearrangement joins TRBV10-2 to TRBJ2-5; D gene unclear. The germline CDR1 and CDR2 sequences are WSHSY and SAAADI. V dropped 3 bases and J dropped 4 bases, with 15 bases sitting between them. This CDR3 has 15 residues. The CDR3 sequence: CASSDRHVARETQYF. DNA for the CDR3: TGCGCCAGCAGTGATCGACACGTGGCGAGAGAGACCCAGTACTTC.

This clone was detected only once. This rearrangement joins TRBV28 to TRBJ2-7; D is possibly TRBD1 (6 bases). V gave up 9 bases and J gave up 3 bases, with 21 bases separating them. This CDR3 has 15 amino acids. Per germline, CDR1 MDHEN and CDR2 SYDVKM. This CDR3 is CASGELQGLGYEQYF. CDR3 nucleotides: TGTGCCAGTGGGGAATTACAGGGTCTGGGCTACGAGCAGTACTTC.

The chain is built from TRBV10-2 and TRBJ1-2; perhaps TRBD1 as D (5 bases). Trimming took 7 bases from V and 4 from J, leaving 19 bases between them. The CDR3 extends over 15 amino acids. CDR1 and CDR2 (germline): WSHSY, SAAADI. CDR3 loop: CASISEWGNLYGYTF. The CDR3, as DNA: TGCGCCAGCATTAGTGAATGGGGCAATCTCTATGGCTACACCTTC.

The V call is TRBV9, the J call TRBJ1-2, with 10 bases aligning to TRBD1. Losses at the gene ends were 4 bases for V and 5 bases for J; bases not matched to a gene: 8. Germline V gene lookup returns CDR1 SGDLS and CDR2 YYNGEE. CDR3 length: 15 amino acids. The CDR3 sequence: CASSKETGGTYGYTF. The CDR3, as DNA: TGTGCCAGCAGCAAGGAGACAGGGGGCACATATGGCTACACCTTC.